These 20 T cell receptor beta chains share one sample of origin, sequenced in a study of lymphopenia after photon versus proton radiotherapy (dated by TCRdb to between 2018 and 2021). Libraries were prepared through the immunoSEQ multiplex PCR assay. Imported from immuneACCESS, the table was reduced by TCRdb to in-frame sequences with V and J called. These copies leave out some clones; in studies compared against another copy, an unresolved V gene accounts for under half, and the cause of the remainder is not known. Across this sample there are about 24,000 clones, with approximately 84% seen only once. The ten top clones hold roughly 23% of the sample. The source material was peripheral blood, sampled from a patient treated with photon-based radiotherapy. Source of these receptors: a man in his forties with gastric cancer.

This chain connects TRBV7-9 to TRBJ2-5; no definite D call. The V gene's germline CDR1 is SEHNR and CDR2 FQNEAQ (reference sequence). The CDR3 is made up of 11 amino acids. Trimming took off 1 base at V and 7 bases at J, with 4 bases between the two ends. This CDR3 reads CASSLGPTQYF. DNA for the CDR3: TGTGCCAGCAGCTTAGGTCCGACCCAGTACTTC.

The genes are TRBV7-2 and TRBJ2-2; no clear D gene. Germline values: CDR1 SGHTA, CDR2 FQGNSA. The CDR3 sequence is 11 residues long. Trimming removed 1 base from V and 11 bases from J, with 5 bases in between. The CDR3 region has the DNA TGTGCCAGCAGCTTAGGCTTTGAGCTGTTTTTT. Amino acid sequence: CASSLGFELFF.

This rearrangement joins TRBV2 to TRBJ1-2; D remains ambiguous. From germline, CDR1 is SNHLY and CDR2 FYNNEI. The CDR3 has 12 amino acids. V was cut by 6 bases and J by 7 bases, with 12 bases left in between. Here the CDR3 reads CASRSGSGGYTF. CDR3 DNA sequence: TGTGCCAGCAGGTCGGGCTCGGGTGGCTACACCTTC.

This rearrangement joins TRBV5-1 to TRBJ2-2, with D perhaps given as TRBD1 or TRBD2 (5 bases each). The germline CDR1 and CDR2 sequences are SGHRS and YFSETQ. V was pared by 7 bases and J by 2 bases, with 18 bases between. The CDR3 runs 16 residues. The CDR3 DNA follows: TGCGCCAGCTCAAACCGAGGGGACCCAAACACCGGGGAGCTGTTTTTT. Protein sequence: CASSNRGDPNTGELFF.

The rearrangement uses TRBV5-4 and TRBJ1-2, with 10 bases that match TRBD1. Germline V gene data show CDR1 as SGHNT and CDR2 as YYREEE (reference sequence). CDR3 length: 16 residues. V dropped 1 base and J dropped 4; count of bases not matched to a gene: 7. DNA of the CDR3: TGTGCCAGCAGCTTGCAGACAGGGGGCCGGGCCTATGGCTACACCTTC. Amino acid sequence: CASSLQTGGRAYGYTF.

This chain joins TRBV6-1 and TRBJ1-2, with D maybe TRBD1 (5 bases). CDR1 is MNHNS and CDR2 is SASEGT in the germline V gene. This CDR3 is built from 15 residues. V dropped 7 bases and J dropped 4 bases, with 19 bases sitting between them. The CDR3 region is CASTLKEGPSYGYTF. The CDR3, as DNA: TGTGCCAGCACCCTCAAAGAGGGGCCTAGCTATGGCTACACCTTC.

This chain links TRBV7-9 with TRBJ2-1; TRBD2 matches at 9 bases. CDR1 and CDR2 from the germline V gene are SEHNR and FQNEAQ (reference sequence). The CDR3 is made up of 14 amino acids. Trimming cost V 6 bases and J 7 bases; bases outside gene matches: 7. The CDR3 DNA follows: TGTGCCAGCAGACGAGCGGGGGGTAAAAATGAGCAGTTCTTC. Residues: CASRRAGGKNEQFF.

This chain connects TRBV2 to TRBJ1-4; D is undetermined. V was shortened by 7 bases and J by 7 bases, with 13 bases between the two germline ends. The CDR3 has 13 amino acids. The germline V gene has CDR1 SNHLY and CDR2 FYNNEI. The CDR3 DNA is TGTGCCAGCATCTTCCGGGAGAGTGAAAAACTGTTTTTT. As protein: CASIFRESEKLFF.

The J gene is TRBJ1-2, the V gene TRBV7-8; the D is unclear. CDR1 is SGHVS and CDR2 is FQNEAQ in the germline V gene. The CDR3 is 14 residues long. V shed 1 base and J shed 8 bases, with 14 bases lying between them. Here the CDR3 DNA reads TGTGCCAGCAGCTTAGGCTCGGCCTCCTTAGGCTACACCTTC. This encodes CASSLGSASLGYTF.

The V call is TRBV11-3, the J call TRBJ2-1; 8 bases are shared with TRBD2. V trimming: 5 bases; J trimming: 7 bases; junction bases outside the gene matches: 13. The CDR3 sequence is 16 residues long. Germline V lookup: CDR1 SGHNT, CDR2 YENEEA. The CDR3, as DNA: TGTGCCAGCAGCCCTACTCCCCTTGCGGGGGGAAATGAGCAGTTCTTC. This encodes CASSPTPLAGGNEQFF. The entire variable domain, with the rest obtained from reference TRBV11-3 and TRBJ2-1, is as follows: EAGVVQSPRYKIIEKKQPVAFWCNPISGHNTLYWYLQNLGQGPELLIRYENEEAVDDSQLPKDRFSAERLKGVDSTLKIQPAELGDSAVYLCASSPTPLAGGNEQFFGPGTRLTVL.

The chain employs TRBV5-5 and TRBJ1-6, with no clear D. The CDR3 loop spans 17 amino acids. Trimming pared 1 base from V and 10 bases from J, leaving 21 bases between. Germline V gives CDR1 SGHKS, CDR2 YYEKEE (reference sequence). The DNA of the CDR3 is TGTGCCAGCAGCTTGACCCCCAGTGGGAGCGTAATGTCACCCCTCCACTTT. The encoded protein is CASSLTPSGSVMSPLHF.

The rearrangement joins TRBV20-1 to TRBJ1-1; D remains ambiguous. V lost 3 bases to trimming and J lost 11 bases, with 13 bases between them. Germline V gives CDR1 DFQATT, CDR2 SNEGSKA (reference sequence). The CDR3 contains 11 residues. CDR3: CSASEAGRAFF. CDR3 in DNA: TGCAGTGCTAGTGAGGCGGGGAGGGCTTTCTTT.

CDR3 region: CASSGTSGAQGTQYF. The CDR3 DNA reads TGTGCCAGCAGTGGGACTAGCGGGGCCCAGGGGACGCAGTATTTT. The chain uses TRBV6-5 and TRBJ2-3, with 13 bases fitting TRBD2. The CDR3 extends over 15 amino acids. Losses at the gene ends were 5 bases for V and 9 bases for J; bases not matched to a gene: 8. CDR1 and CDR2 (germline): MNHEY, SVGAGI.

The chain carries TRBV5-5 and TRBJ1-6; D perhaps matches TRBD1 (5 bases). Germline CDR1 SGHKS, CDR2 YYEKEE (reference sequence). This CDR3 is built from 14 residues. The V end lost 0 bases, the J end lost 7 bases, and 8 bases lay between the germline ends. The CDR3 reads CASSLDGGNSPLHF. Here the CDR3 DNA reads TGTGCCAGCAGCTTGGACGGGGGGAATTCACCCCTCCACTTT. Together with reference TRBV5-5 and TRBJ1-6, the CDR3 gives the full variable domain: DAGVTQSPTHLIKTRGQQVTLRCSPISGHKSVSWYQQVLGQGPQFIFQYYEKEERGRGNFPDRFSARQFPNYSSELNVNALLLGDSALYLCASSLDGGNSPLHFGNGTRLTVT.

The V gene is TRBV4-2, the J gene TRBJ2-3; 9 bases are shared with TRBD2. The V and J ends lost 3 bases and 0 bases, in that order; junction bases with no gene match: 4. The germline V gene encodes CDR1 LGHNA and CDR2 YNFKEQ. The CDR3 runs to 16 residues. The CDR3 here is CASSQGGLASTDTQYF. CDR3 in DNA: TGTGCCAGCAGCCAGGGGGGACTAGCTAGCACAGATACGCAGTATTTT.

The rearrangement joins TRBV6-1 to TRBJ2-5, with D unclear. The V end was cut by 1 base, the J end by 4 bases, with 13 bases between. This CDR3 contains 15 residues. Germline V gene sequence: CDR1 MNHNS, CDR2 SASEGT. CDR3 sequence: CASSEGWAPAETQYF. As DNA, the CDR3 is TGTGCCAGCAGTGAAGGGTGGGCGCCGGCAGAGACCCAGTACTTC.

There are a few counts of this clone. The rearrangement joins TRBV29-1 to TRBJ2-3, with no clear D. Trimming took 4 bases from V and 2 from J, leaving 13 bases between them. CDR1 is SQVTM, CDR2 ANQGSEA, per germline. This CDR3 is 14 amino acids long. The CDR3 DNA follows: TGCAGCGTTGTGGCCGAACCCTTCACAGATACGCAGTATTTT. Encoded protein: CSVVAEPFTDTQYF.

This chain joins TRBV7-9 and TRBJ1-2; D may be TRBD1 (5 bases). V was clipped by 5 bases and J by 7 bases, with 17 bases between them. The CDR3 runs 14 residues. In germline, CDR1 is SEHNR, CDR2 FQNEAQ (reference sequence). CDR3 loop: CASSPDTRGTGYTF. The DNA of the CDR3 is TGTGCCAGCAGCCCAGATACGCGGGGGACTGGCTACACCTTC.

To note about this clone: In the same sample, other DNA sequences code for this CDR3. J is TRBJ1-4 and V is TRBV7-8, with no clear D. The V gene's germline CDR1 is SGHVS and CDR2 FQNEAQ. V gave up 0 bases and J gave up 7 bases, with 12 bases separating them. The length of the CDR3 is 15 residues. Here the CDR3 DNA reads TGTGCCAGCAGCTTAGCGGGAAGTGTCGGTGAAAAACTGTTTTTT. Translated, it gives CASSLAGSVGEKLFF.

V usage is TRBV30 and J usage is TRBJ1-2, with 8 positions matching TRBD1. This CDR3 is 13 amino acids long. Germline CDR1 and CDR2: GTSNPN and SVGIG (reference sequence). Trimming took 4 bases from V and 2 from J; bases not matched to a gene: 3. In DNA form, the CDR3 reads TGTGCCTGGAACAGGGGGATGAACTATGGCTACACCTTC. Translated: CAWNRGMNYGYTF.